The 5 T cell receptor beta chains below come from one sample, sequenced in a study of early T cells in non-severe SARS-CoV-2 infection. TCRdb passed the 5' RACE reads through MiXCR, listing each CDR3 protein once. The table includes about 43,000 distinct CDR3 sequences, approximately 10% detected once. The sample was whole blood. All receptors come from an adult who was a healthcare worker with PCR-confirmed SARS-CoV-2 infection or an uninfected control (not recorded which).

Notes on this clonotype: One end of the junction varies from germline; a read error may be responsible. V gene TRBV6-4 combines with J gene TRBJ2-7, with 8 bases aligning to TRBD1. This CDR3 is 9 amino acids long. Germline CDR1 and CDR2: MRHNA and SNTAGT. Here the CDR3 DNA reads TGTGCCAGCAGTGGGACAGGGAGCTTC. Translation gives CASSGTGSF.

The V gene is TRBV2, the J gene TRBJ1-4; no definite D call. Germline CDR1 SNHLY, CDR2 FYNNEI. This CDR3 is built from 15 residues. Deletions cut 2 bases from V and 6 bases from J, with 13 bases between. The CDR3 DNA sequence: TGTGCCAGCAGTGAAATATCTCCTCACTATGAAAAACTGTTTTTT. Amino acid sequence: CASSEISPHYEKLFF. The full variable domain, in which reference TRBV2 and TRBJ1-4 provide the parts outside the CDR3, is EPEVTQTPSHQVTQMGQEVILRCVPISNHLYFYWYRQILGQKVEFLVSFYNNEISEKSEIFDDQFSVERPDGSNFTLKIRSTKLEDSAMYFCASSEISPHYEKLFFGSGTQLSVL.

This clonotype was seen only a few times. This sequence joins TRBV29-1 and TRBJ1-2; TRBD1 might be the D (6 bases). The V end lost 7 bases, the J end lost 5 bases, and 17 bases lay between the germline ends. Germline lookup yields CDR1 SQVTM and CDR2 ANQGSEA. CDR3 length equals 13 residues. CDR3 bases: TGCAGCGGTCTGACGGGGGCGGTATATGGCTACACCTTC. Translated: CSGLTGAVYGYTF.

This chain joins TRBV11-2 and TRBJ1-1; D unclear. This CDR3 is 13 amino acids long. The V gene lost 4 bases and the J gene lost 2 bases, with 8 bases spanning the gap. Germline V lookup: CDR1 SGHAT, CDR2 FQNNGV. In DNA form, the CDR3 reads TGTGCCAGCAGCTCTCGGGTAAACACTGAAGCTTTCTTT. Its protein product is CASSSRVNTEAFF.

This clonotype was seen ten or more times. The genes are TRBV7-9 and TRBJ2-7; the D gene could be TRBD1 or TRBD2 (6 bases each). Germline V gives CDR1 SEHNR, CDR2 FQNEAQ (reference sequence). The CDR3 loop spans 14 amino acids. Between the trimmed V and J ends, which lost 2 bases and 2 bases, there was a span of 10 bases. DNA of the CDR3: TGTGCCAGCAGCTTAACAGGGAGGACCTACGAGCAGTACTTC. It translates to CASSLTGRTYEQYF.